A selection of T cell receptor beta chains follows, all from one sample in a study of identical twins. One entry per CDR3 protein, called by TCRdb with MiXCR from the 5' RACE reads. This table holds 300,000 to 350,000 distinct CDR3 sequences, 9% to 15% found once. The same data also went into a second study, on yellow fever vaccine responses in identical twins.

Sequences were obtained from CD8+ T cells sorted from blood. These receptors all stem from a young woman in good health. Each CDR3 is given with its conserved first and last residue. Each record gives: CDR3 DNA, CDR3 protein, V gene, clone size, D gene, J gene. D genes are given only for firm matches. Rows may omit the clone size; those that give it use once, few, many or a size class.

TGCAGCGTTGAATTGTTCGGCAAGGCCTACAATGAGCAGTTCTTC,CSVELFGKAYNEQFF,TRBV29-1,few,-,TRBJ2-1
TGTGCCAGAAGTCGGGACAGCGAGCAGTACTTC,CARSRDSEQYF,TRBV6-1,-,TRBD1,TRBJ2-7
TGCAGCGTTGAACGTCAGGGTTCTTCCTACGAGCAGTACTTC,CSVERQGSSYEQYF,TRBV29-1,-,-,TRBJ2-7
TGTGCCAGCAGGGGAGACCAGATACAGTACTTC,CASRGDQIQYF,TRBV2,-,-,TRBJ2-4
TGTGCCAGCAGCTTGGAAGGGGAGGGCTACGAGCAGTACTTC,CASSLEGEGYEQYF,TRBV5-6,few,TRBD2,TRBJ2-7
TGTGCCAGCAGCCAAGATTCGGGCTACCAAGAGACCCAGTACTTC,CASSQDSGYQETQYF,TRBV3-1,-,-,TRBJ2-5
TGTGCCAGCAGTTTAGGATTATGGAGCACAGATACGCAGTATTTT,CASSLGLWSTDTQYF,TRBV27,few,-,TRBJ2-3
TGCGCCAGCAGCCAAGATCGGGCCTATAATTCACCCCTCCACTTT,CASSQDRAYNSPLHF,TRBV4-1,-,-,TRBJ1-6
TGTGCCAGCAGTGCCACTAATTACGAGCAGTACTTC,CASSATNYEQYF,TRBV2,-,-,TRBJ2-7
TGTGCCAGCAGTTTCGCCCCCGACAGTACTGAGACCCAGTACTTC,CASSFAPDSTETQYF,TRBV28,-,-,TRBJ2-5
TGTGCCAGCAGCGTCGGACAGGCCGACCGCACAGATACGCAGTATTTT,CASSVGQADRTDTQYF,TRBV9,few,TRBD1,TRBJ2-3
TGTGCCAGCAGTTTTCGAGGGACTAGCGGGAGGCAGCAGTACTTC,CASSFRGTSGRQQYF,TRBV27,-,TRBD2,TRBJ2-7
TGTGCCAGCAGCATGGGACTAGCGGGAGCACTCTCCTACGAGCAGTACTTC,CASSMGLAGALSYEQYF,TRBV5-8,few,TRBD2,TRBJ2-7
TGCGCCAGCAGCCATCGACTTAGGATGGGAGAGACCCAGTACTTC,CASSHRLRMGETQYF,TRBV4-1,-,-,TRBJ2-5
TGCAGTGCTAGCGGGAACTTTTACGAGCAGTACTTC,CSASGNFYEQYF,TRBV20-1,many,-,TRBJ2-7
TGTGCCAGCAGCCAAGGGGCTACCGATACGCAGTATTTT,CASSQGATDTQYF,TRBV14,few,-,TRBJ2-3
TGCGCCAGCAGCCAAACCCCGGGACAGGGGCCCGGGGAGCTGTTTTTT,CASSQTPGQGPGELFF,TRBV4-1,-,TRBD1,TRBJ2-2
TGTGCCACCAGTGCTCATGGTGGGGCTGGGGCCAACGTCCTGACTTTC,CATSAHGGAGANVLTF,TRBV24-1,few,-,TRBJ2-6
TGTGCCAGCAGCGAGACAGCACCCAACACTGAAGCTTTCTTT,CASSETAPNTEAFF,TRBV7-8,-,-,TRBJ1-1
TGTGCCAGCAGTTTAGCGCTACTAGCGGGAGTGAGTGAGCAGTTCTTC,CASSLALLAGVSEQFF,TRBV27,-,TRBD2,TRBJ2-1
TGTGCCAGCAGGGATGGACAGGGCGAAGCTTTCTTT,CASRDGQGEAFF,TRBV6-4,-,TRBD1,TRBJ1-1
TGTGCCAGCAGCCCCCGGGGACTACCCAACACCGGGGAGCTGTTTTTT,CASSPRGLPNTGELFF,TRBV5-5,-,TRBD2,TRBJ2-2
TGTGCCAGCAGCTTAGAGGCTAGCGGGAGCGACGAGCAGTACTTC,CASSLEASGSDEQYF,TRBV7-6,few,TRBD2,TRBJ2-7
TGTGCCAGCAGAACTATGGCACAGGGTTATACTGGAAACACCATATATTTT,CASRTMAQGYTGNTIYF,TRBV28,few,-,TRBJ1-3